This T cell receptor beta chain was identified during a study of blood T cell repertoires in COVID-19. Study-level information: The origin of the acute and convalescent COVID-19 samples was the United States, Italy and Spain. Sources were T cells, B-cell-depleted T cells, or PBMCs; the material itself was cDNA or gDNA.

Germline CDR1 reads SGHRS; CDR2 reads YFSETQ. The length of the CDR3 is 16 residues. V lost 4 bases, J lost 4 bases, and 17 bases lay in between. In the original workflow: For nucleated cells, counts were estimated from reference gene primer amplification. Method: immunoSEQ multiplex PCR; TCRdb's copy keeps in-frame clones and lacks some. That table supplies the V and J calls and clone size; D and trimming were determined from the DNA. Of about 240,000 clones in the sample, around 90% were seen once. The source material was peripheral blood. The chain is built from TRBV5-1 and TRBJ2-2, with D perhaps TRBD2 (6 bases). The clonotype comes from a man aged 55 to 70 who had recovered from COVID-19. Written as DNA, the CDR3 is TGCGCCAGCAGCGCGGGACCTCTTAGGGGCACCGGGGAGCTGTTTTTT. Its translation is CASSAGPLRGTGELFF. Full variable domain (remainder filled in from reference TRBV5-1 and TRBJ2-2): KAGVTQTPRYLIKTRGQQVTLSCSPISGHRSVSWYQQTPGQGLQFLFEYFSETQRNKGNFPGRFSGRQFSNSRSEMNVSTLELGDSALYLCASSAGPLRGTGELFFGEGSRLTVL.